These T cell receptor beta chains were read from a single sample in a study of shared clonotypes between healthy human individuals. Sequencing used immunoSEQ multiplex PCR; TCRdb keeps in-frame clones, though not all of them. Of about 110,000 clones in the sample, 67% were seen once. Sequencing was done on a sample of memory CD8+ T cells sorted from blood. The receptors shown here come from a woman aged 30 to 39 in good health. Both conserved end residues are part of each CDR3. A D gene is named only where the DNA matches it firmly. Clone size, where shown, is once, few, many, or a class for clones that have expanded.

cdr3_nt cdr3_aa j_call clone_size d_call v_call
TGTGCCACCGGACTAGTGTCCTACAATGAGCAGTTCTTC CATGLVSYNEQFF TRBJ2-1 many TRBD2 TRBV19
TGTGCCAGTAGTCCCTACCCCCGGGACACCAAGTATAGCAATCAGCCCCAGCATTTT CASSPYPRDTKYSNQPQHF TRBJ1-5 once NA TRBV19
TGTGCCAGCAGTTACTCGAATTTAGAGACCCAGTACTTC CASSYSNLETQYF TRBJ2-5 NA NA TRBV6-6
TGTGCCAGCAGTTATGCTGGCGGGGATGATGGTGAAAAACTGTTTTTT CASSYAGGDDGEKLFF TRBJ1-4 NA NA TRBV6-5
TGTGCCAGCAGTGAAGGGGCAGGGAGCTCCTACGAGCAGTACTTC CASSEGAGSSYEQYF TRBJ2-7 NA NA TRBV6-1
TGTGCCAGCAGCTCCTTACTGGGGGCGTACGAGCAGTACTTC CASSSLLGAYEQYF TRBJ2-7 NA NA TRBV5-6
TGCGCCAGCAGCTTCGCCGATTTGAACACTGAAGCTTTCTTT CASSFADLNTEAFF TRBJ1-1 NA NA TRBV5-1
TGTGCCAGCAGCCAAGCGGGAGGGCCCTACGAGCAGTACTTC CASSQAGGPYEQYF TRBJ2-7 NA TRBD2 TRBV4-2
TGTGCCACCAGCAGGGAACTAGTGGTCTTGCCCTACTCTGGGGCCAACGTCCTGACTTTC CATSRELVVLPYSGANVLTF TRBJ2-6 NA NA TRBV15
TGTGCCAGCATTGCGACGAGGACAGGGGGCACTGAAGCTTTCTTT CASIATRTGGTEAFF TRBJ1-1 few TRBD1 TRBV6-6
TGTGCCAGCAGTGCTTTCTTCCTCTACGAGCAGTACTTC CASSAFFLYEQYF TRBJ2-7 NA NA TRBV6-5
TGTGCCAGTACCGACAGCCGGGGGGCAGATACGCAGTATTTT CASTDSRGADTQYF TRBJ2-3 few TRBD2 TRBV25-1
TGTGCCAGCAGTGAACGTGCAGGGGGGGCAGATACGCAGTATTTT CASSERAGGADTQYF TRBJ2-3 NA NA TRBV6-1
TGTGCCAGCAGCTTTTGGACCGCCGGGGAGCTGTTTTTT CASSFWTAGELFF TRBJ2-2 NA NA TRBV7-2
TGTGCCAGCAGTGAAACGTGGCCAGGGCCCCTTCGTGGGGGCTACACCTTC CASSETWPGPLRGGYTF TRBJ1-2 NA NA TRBV2
TGTGCCAGCAGTTCGCGGGAGGGCCTTAGCGAGCAGTACTTC CASSSREGLSEQYF TRBJ2-7 NA TRBD2 TRBV28
TGTGCCAGTAGTATGGGGGGCTTGCAGCCCCAGCATTTT CASSMGGLQPQHF TRBJ1-5 NA NA TRBV19
TGTGCCAGCAGTGAATTGGCGGGAGGCGGGGAGACCCAGTACTTC CASSELAGGGETQYF TRBJ2-5 many TRBD2 TRBV6-1
TGTGCCAGCATCGTCGCGGTGCCTGAAGCTTTCTTT CASIVAVPEAFF TRBJ1-1 NA NA TRBV2
TGTGCCAGCAGCCCCGGGACAGGGGGCTACGAGCAGTACTTC CASSPGTGGYEQYF TRBJ2-7 NA TRBD1 TRBV5-6
TGTGCCAGCAGTGAGACAGGGACCACTGGGGCCAACGTCCTGACTTTC CASSETGTTGANVLTF TRBJ2-6 many TRBD1 TRBV6-4
TGTGCCAGCAGCTTAGCGGTAGGGATGAACACTGAAGCTTTCTTT CASSLAVGMNTEAFF TRBJ1-1 NA NA TRBV7-9